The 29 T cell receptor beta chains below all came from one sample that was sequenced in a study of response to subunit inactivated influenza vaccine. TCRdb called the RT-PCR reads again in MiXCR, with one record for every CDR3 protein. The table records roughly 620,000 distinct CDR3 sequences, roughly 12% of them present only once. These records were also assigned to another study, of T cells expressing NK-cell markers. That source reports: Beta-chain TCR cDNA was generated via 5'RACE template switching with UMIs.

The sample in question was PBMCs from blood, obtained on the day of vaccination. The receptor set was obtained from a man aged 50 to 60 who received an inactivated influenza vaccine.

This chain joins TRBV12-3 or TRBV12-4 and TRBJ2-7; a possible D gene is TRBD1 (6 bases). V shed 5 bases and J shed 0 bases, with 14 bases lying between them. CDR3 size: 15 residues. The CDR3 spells CASSGGRGSSYEQYF. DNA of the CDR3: TGTGCCAGCAGTGGGGGCCGGGGTAGCTCCTACGAGCAGTACTTC.

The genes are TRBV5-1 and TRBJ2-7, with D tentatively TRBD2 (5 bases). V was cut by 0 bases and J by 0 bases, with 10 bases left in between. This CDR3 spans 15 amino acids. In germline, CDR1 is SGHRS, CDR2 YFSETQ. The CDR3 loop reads CASSLGGLSSYEQYF. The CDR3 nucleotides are TGCGCCAGCAGCTTGGGCGGGTTGAGCTCCTACGAGCAGTACTTC.

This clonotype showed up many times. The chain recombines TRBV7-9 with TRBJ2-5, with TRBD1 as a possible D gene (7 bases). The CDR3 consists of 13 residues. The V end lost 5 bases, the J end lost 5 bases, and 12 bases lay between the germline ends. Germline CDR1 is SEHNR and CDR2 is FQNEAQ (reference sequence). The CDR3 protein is CASSRSGGETQYF. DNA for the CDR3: TGTGCCAGCAGCCGATCAGGGGGGGAGACCCAGTACTTC.

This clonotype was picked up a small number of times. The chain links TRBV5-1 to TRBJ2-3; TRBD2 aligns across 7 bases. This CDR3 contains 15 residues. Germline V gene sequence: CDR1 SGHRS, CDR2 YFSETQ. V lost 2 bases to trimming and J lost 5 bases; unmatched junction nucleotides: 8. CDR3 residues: CASSFASGGVDTQYF. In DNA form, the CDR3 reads TGCGCCAGCAGCTTCGCGTCTGGGGGGGTAGATACGCAGTATTTT.

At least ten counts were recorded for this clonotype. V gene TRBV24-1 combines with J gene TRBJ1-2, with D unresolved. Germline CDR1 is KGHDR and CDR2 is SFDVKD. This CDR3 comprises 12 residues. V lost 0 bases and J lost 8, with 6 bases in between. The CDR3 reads CATSDLLDGYTF. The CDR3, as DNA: TGTGCCACCAGTGATTTGCTGGACGGCTACACCTTC.

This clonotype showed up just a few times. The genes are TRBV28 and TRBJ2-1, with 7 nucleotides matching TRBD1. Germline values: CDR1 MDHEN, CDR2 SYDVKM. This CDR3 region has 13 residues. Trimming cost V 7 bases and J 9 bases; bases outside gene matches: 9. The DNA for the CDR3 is TGTGCCAGCACCAAGACAGGGCATGTTGAGCAGTTCTTC. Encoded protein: CASTKTGHVEQFF.

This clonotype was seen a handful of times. Written as DNA, the CDR3 is TGTGCCAGCAGCGCTAGCGGGTTATACACAGATACGCAGTATTTT. Its translation: CASSASGLYTDTQYF. V is TRBV7-2 and J is TRBJ2-3; 8 nucleotides match TRBD2. Germline CDR1 and CDR2: SGHTA and FQGNSA. The CDR3 loop spans 15 amino acids. J was trimmed by 2 bases and V by 5 bases; bases with no gene match: 6.

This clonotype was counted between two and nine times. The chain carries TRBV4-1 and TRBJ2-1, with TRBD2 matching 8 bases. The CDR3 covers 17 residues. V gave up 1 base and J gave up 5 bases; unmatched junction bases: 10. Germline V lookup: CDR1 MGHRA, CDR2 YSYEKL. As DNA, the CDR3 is TGCGCCAGCAGCCAAGTATTCCCTAGCGGGCCTCACAATGAGCAGTTCTTC. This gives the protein CASSQVFPSGPHNEQFF.

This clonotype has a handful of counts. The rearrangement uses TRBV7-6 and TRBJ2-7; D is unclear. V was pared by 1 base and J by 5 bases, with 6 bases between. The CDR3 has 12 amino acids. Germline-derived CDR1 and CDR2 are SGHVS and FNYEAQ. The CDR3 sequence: CASSLVADEQYF. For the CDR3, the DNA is TGTGCCAGCAGCTTAGTGGCGGACGAGCAGTACTTC. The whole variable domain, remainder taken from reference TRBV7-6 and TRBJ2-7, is GAGVSQSPRYKVTKRGQDVALRCDPISGHVSLYWYRQALGQGPEFLTYFNYEAQQDKSGLPNDRFSAERPEGSISTLTIQRTEQRDSAMYRCASSLVADEQYFGPGTRLTVT.

The CDR3 nucleotides are TGCGCCAGTACTAGCGGGAACACCGGGGAGCTGTTTTTT. Translating it yields CASTSGNTGELFF. The rearrangement links TRBV5-1 to TRBJ2-2; TRBD2 matches 8 bases. Germline CDR1 SGHRS, CDR2 YFSETQ. Trimming cost V 8 bases and J 1 base; bases outside gene matches: 1. CDR3 length equals 13 residues.

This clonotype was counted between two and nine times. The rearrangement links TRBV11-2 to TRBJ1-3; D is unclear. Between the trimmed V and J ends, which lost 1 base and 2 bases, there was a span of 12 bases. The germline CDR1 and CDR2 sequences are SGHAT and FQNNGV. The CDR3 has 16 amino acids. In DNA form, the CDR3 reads TGTGCCAGCAGCTTAGTTCCCCGGTCAGCTGGAAACACCATATATTTT. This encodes CASSLVPRSAGNTIYF.

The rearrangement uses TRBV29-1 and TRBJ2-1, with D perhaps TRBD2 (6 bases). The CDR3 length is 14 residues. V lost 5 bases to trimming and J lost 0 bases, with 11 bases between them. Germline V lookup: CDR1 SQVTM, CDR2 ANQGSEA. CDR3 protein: CSVSHGGSYNEQFF. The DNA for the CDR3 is TGCAGCGTTTCGCACGGGGGCTCCTACAATGAGCAGTTCTTC.

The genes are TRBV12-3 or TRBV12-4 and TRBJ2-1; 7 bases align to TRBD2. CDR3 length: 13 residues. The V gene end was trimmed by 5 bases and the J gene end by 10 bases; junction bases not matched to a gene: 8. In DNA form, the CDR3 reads TGTGCCAGCAGTCGCCCCGGACTAGGGGAGCAGTTCTTC. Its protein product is CASSRPGLGEQFF.

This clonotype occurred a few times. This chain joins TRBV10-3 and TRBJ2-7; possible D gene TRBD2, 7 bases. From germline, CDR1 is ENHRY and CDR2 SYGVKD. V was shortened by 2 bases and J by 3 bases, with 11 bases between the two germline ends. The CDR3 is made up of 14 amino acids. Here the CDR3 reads CAISERGGNYEQYF. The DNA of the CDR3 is TGTGCCATCAGTGAGAGGGGGGGAAACTACGAGCAGTACTTC.

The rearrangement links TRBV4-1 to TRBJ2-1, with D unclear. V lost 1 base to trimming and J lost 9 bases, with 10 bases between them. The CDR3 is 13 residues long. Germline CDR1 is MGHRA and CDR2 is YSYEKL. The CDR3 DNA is TGCGCCAGCAGCCAAGTGGGTGGTGGTGAGCAGTTCTTC. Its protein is CASSQVGGGEQFF.

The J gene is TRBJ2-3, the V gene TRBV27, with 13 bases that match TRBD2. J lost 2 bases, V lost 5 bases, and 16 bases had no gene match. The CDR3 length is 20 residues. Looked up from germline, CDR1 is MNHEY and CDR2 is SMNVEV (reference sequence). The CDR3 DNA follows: TGTGCCAGCAGTCCCCGGCCGGGACTAGCGGGAAGGTATAACACAGATACGCAGTATTTT. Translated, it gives CASSPRPGLAGRYNTDTQYF.

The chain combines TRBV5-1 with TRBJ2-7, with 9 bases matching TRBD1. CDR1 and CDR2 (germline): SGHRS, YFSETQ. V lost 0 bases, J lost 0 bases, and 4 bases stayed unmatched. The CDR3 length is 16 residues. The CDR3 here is CASSLATGGASYEQYF. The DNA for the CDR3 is TGCGCCAGCAGCTTGGCCACAGGGGGCGCCTCCTACGAGCAGTACTTC.

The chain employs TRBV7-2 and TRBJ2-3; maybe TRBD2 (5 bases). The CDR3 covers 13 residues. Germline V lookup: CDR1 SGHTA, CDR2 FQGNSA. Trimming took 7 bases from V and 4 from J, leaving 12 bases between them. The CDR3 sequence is CASMPLGADTQYF. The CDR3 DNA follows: TGTGCCAGCATGCCACTAGGAGCAGATACGCAGTATTTT.

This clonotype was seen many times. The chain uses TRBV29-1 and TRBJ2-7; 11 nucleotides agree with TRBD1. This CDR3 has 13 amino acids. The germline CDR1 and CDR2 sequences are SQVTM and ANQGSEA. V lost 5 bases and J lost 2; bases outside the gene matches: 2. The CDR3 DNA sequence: TGCAGCGTTCCGGGACAGGGGGCCTACGAGCAGTACTTC. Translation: CSVPGQGAYEQYF.

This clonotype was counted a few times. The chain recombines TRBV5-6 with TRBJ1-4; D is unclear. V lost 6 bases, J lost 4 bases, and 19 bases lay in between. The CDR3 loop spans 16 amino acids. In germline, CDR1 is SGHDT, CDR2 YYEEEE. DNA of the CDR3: TGTGCCAGCACCTTTTCAATCCGGGCCCATAATGAAAAACTGTTTTTT. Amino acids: CASTFSIRAHNEKLFF. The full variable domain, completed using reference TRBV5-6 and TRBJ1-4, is DAGVTQSPTHLIKTRGQQVTLRCSPKSGHDTVSWYQQALGQGPQFIFQYYEEEERQRGNFPDRFSGHQFPNYSSELNVNALLLGDSALYLCASTFSIRAHNEKLFFGSGTQLSVL.

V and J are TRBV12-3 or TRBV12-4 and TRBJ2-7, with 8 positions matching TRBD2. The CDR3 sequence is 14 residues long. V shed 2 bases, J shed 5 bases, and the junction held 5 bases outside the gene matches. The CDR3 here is CASSLSGGVDEQYF. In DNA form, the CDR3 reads TGTGCCAGCAGTTTATCGGGGGGGGTGGACGAGCAGTACTTC.

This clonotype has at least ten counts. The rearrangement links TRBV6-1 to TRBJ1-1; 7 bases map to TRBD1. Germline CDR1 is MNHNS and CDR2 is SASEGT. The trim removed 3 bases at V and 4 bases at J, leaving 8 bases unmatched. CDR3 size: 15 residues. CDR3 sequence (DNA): TGTGCCAGCAGTGAGTTCGGCAGGGGGGTCACTGAAGCTTTCTTT. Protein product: CASSEFGRGVTEAFF.

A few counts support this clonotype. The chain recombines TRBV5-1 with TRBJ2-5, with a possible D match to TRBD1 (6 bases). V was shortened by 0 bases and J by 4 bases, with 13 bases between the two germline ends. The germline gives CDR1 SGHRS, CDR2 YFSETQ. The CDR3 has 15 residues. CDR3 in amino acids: CASSLGGIGGETQYF. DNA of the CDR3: TGCGCCAGCAGCTTGGGTGGAATAGGGGGAGAGACCCAGTACTTC.

The CDR3 loop is CAISVGMNTEAFF. CDR3 DNA: TGTGCCATCAGTGTGGGGATGAACACTGAAGCTTTCTTT. This rearrangement joins TRBV10-3 to TRBJ1-1, with no clear D. This CDR3 region has 13 residues. V was trimmed by 4 bases and J by 0 bases, leaving 6 bases between them. CDR1 is ENHRY and CDR2 is SYGVKD in the germline V gene.

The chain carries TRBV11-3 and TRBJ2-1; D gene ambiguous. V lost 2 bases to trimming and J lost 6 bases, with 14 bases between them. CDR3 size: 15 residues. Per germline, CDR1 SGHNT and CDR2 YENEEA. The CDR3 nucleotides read TGTGCCAGCAGCTTATTTCAGAATCCCCCCAATGAGCAGTTCTTC. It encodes CASSLFQNPPNEQFF.

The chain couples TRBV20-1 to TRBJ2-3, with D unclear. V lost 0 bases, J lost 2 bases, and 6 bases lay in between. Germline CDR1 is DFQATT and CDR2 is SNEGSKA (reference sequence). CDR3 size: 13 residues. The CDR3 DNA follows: TGCAGTGCTAGAGACTATCCCACAGATACGCAGTATTTT. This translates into CSARDYPTDTQYF.

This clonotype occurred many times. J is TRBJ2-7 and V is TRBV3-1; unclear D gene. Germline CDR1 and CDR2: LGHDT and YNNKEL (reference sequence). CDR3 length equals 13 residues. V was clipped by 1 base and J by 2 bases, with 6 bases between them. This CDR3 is CASSQGRPYEQYF. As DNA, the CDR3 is TGTGCCAGCAGCCAAGGGCGGCCCTACGAGCAGTACTTC.

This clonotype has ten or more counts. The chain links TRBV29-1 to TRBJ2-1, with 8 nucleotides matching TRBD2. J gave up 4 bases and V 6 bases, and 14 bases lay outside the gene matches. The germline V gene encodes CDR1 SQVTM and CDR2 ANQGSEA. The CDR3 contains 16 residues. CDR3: CSVCGGRDGDYNEQFF. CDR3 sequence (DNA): TGCAGCGTCTGCGGGGGGCGCGACGGGGATTACAATGAGCAGTTCTTC.

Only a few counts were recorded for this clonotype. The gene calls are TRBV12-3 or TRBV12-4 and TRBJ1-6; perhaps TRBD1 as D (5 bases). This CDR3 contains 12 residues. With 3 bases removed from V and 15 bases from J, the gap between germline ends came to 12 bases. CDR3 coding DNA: TGTGCCAGCAGTTTCCAGTCGGGGCTCCTCCACTTT. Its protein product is CASSFQSGLLHF.